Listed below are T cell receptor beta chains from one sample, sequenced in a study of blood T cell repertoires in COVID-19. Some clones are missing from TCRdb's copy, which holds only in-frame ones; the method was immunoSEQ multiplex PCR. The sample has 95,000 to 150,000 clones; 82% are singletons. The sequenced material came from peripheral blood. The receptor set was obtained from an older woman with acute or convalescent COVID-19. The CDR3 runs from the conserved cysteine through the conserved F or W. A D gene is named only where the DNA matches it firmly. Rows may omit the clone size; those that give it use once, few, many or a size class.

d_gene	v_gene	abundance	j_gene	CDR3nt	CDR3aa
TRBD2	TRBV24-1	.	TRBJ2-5	TGTGCCACCAGTGATAACGTAGCGGGGGAGACCCAGTACTTC	CATSDNVAGETQYF
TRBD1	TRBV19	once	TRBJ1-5	TGTGCCAGTAGAGGCAGGGGGCTAGAAAGGCGGAATCAGCCCCAGCATTTT	CASRGRGLERRNQPQHF
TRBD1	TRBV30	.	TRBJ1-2	TGTGCCTGGAGCGGACAGGGCCCTGGCTACACCTTC	CAWSGQGPGYTF
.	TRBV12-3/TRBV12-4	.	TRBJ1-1	TGTGCCAGCAGTTTTACAGTAAACACTGAAGCTTTCTTT	CASSFTVNTEAFF
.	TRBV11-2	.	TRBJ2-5	TGTGCCAGCAGCTTAGTGTTGGGGGCCCCTCGGTCAGAGACCCAGTACTTC	CASSLVLGAPRSETQYF
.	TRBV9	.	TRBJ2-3	TGTGCCAGCAGCGCCCGAGCTTGGGAGAAGGGGGCAGATACGCAGTATTTT	CASSARAWEKGADTQYF
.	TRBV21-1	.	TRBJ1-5	TGTGCCAGCAGCAAAGGGCGTAGTCTGACAGGTAATCAGCCCCAGCATTTT	CASSKGRSLTGNQPQHF
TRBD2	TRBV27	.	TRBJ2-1	TGTGCCAGCAGTACGCCCGGTGTAGCGGGGGGGCGGAGGGAGCAGTTCTTC	CASSTPGVAGGRREQFF
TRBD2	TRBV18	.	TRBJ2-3	TGTGCCAGCTCCCCGGGACTAAACACAGATACGCAGTATTTT	CASSPGLNTDTQYF
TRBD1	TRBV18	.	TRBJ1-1	TGTGCCAGCTCTAGACAGGGAGGAACTGAAGCTTTCTTT	CASSRQGGTEAFF
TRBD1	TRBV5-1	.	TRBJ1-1	TGCGCCAGCACTACAGGGGGGGACACTGAAGCTTTCTTT	CASTTGGDTEAFF
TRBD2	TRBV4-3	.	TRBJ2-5	TGCGCCAGCAGCCAAGATCTTGCGGGGGTCCAAGAGACCCAGTACTTC	CASSQDLAGVQETQYF
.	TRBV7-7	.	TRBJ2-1	TGTGCCAGCAGCTTAGGGCAGGGAACAGACAATGAGCAGTTCTTC	CASSLGQGTDNEQFF
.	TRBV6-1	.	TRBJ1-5	TGTGCCAGCAGTGAAGGACTTCGGGGCAATCAGCCCCAGCATTTT	CASSEGLRGNQPQHF
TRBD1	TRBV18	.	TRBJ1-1	TGTGCCAGCTCACCGACAGGGTCGAGGGTCATGAACACTGAAGCTTTCTTT	CASSPTGSRVMNTEAFF
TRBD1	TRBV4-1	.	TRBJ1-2	TGCGCCAGCAGCCAAGAGGAAGGGGGCTGGGGCTACACCTTC	CASSQEEGGWGYTF
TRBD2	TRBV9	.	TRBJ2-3	TGTGCCAGCAGCCCACCGACTAGCGGGGGGGCAGATACGCAGTATTTT	CASSPPTSGGADTQYF
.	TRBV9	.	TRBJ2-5	TGTGCCAGCAGAGCCGGACTGTTCGAAGAGACCCAGTACTTC	CASRAGLFEETQYF
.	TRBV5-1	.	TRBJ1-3	TGCGCCAGCAGCTTGGAAACAGGTATCCCTGGAAACACCATATATTTT	CASSLETGIPGNTIYF
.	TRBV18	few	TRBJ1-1	TGTGCCAGCTCATCGGACATGAACACTGAAGCTTTCTTT	CASSSDMNTEAFF
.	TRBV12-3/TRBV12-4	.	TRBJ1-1	TGTGCCAGCAGCTATTCCCGACAGACTGAAGCTTTCTTT	CASSYSRQTEAFF
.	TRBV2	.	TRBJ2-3	TGTGCCAGCAGTGAGAGTGGCGGTACGCAGTATTTT	CASSESGGTQYF
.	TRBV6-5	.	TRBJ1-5	TGTGCCAGCAGTATACAGGTCCACAATCAGCCCCAGCATTTT	CASSIQVHNQPQHF
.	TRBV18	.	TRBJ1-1	TGTGCCAGCTCACCCCCGGCCGGGGATACGGACACTGAAGCTTTCTTT	CASSPPAGDTDTEAFF
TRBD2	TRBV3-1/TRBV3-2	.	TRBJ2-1	TGTGCCAGCACCATCCTAGCGGGGGGCGGCCATGAGCAGTTCTTC	CASTILAGGGHEQFF
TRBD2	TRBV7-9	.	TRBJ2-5	TGTGCTGTTGAGGGGACTAGCGGACGAGAGACCCAGTACTTC	CAVEGTSGRETQYF
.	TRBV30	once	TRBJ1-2	TGTGCCTGGAGGCCCTCAGCCAGGGCCCTCTATGGCTACACCTTC	CAWRPSARALYGYTF
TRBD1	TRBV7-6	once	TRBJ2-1	TGTGCCAGCAGCTCAACAGGGGGCTACTTGAATGAGCAGTTCTTC	CASSSTGGYLNEQFF
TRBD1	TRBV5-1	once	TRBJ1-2	TGCGCCAGCAGCGGGACAGCGACGTACGGCTACACCTTC	CASSGTATYGYTF
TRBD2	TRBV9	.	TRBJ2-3	TGTGCCACTTCACCCAGCGGGGGGATCACAGATACGCAGTATTTT	CATSPSGGITDTQYF
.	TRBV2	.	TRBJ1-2	TGTGCCAGCAGTGAAGGACAGGTTAACTATGGCTACACCTTC	CASSEGQVNYGYTF
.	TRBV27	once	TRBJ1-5	TGTGCCAGCAGTCCCCGTGGCCGCAATCAGCCCCAGCATTTT	CASSPRGRNQPQHF
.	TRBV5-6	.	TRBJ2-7	TGTGCCAGCAGCTTGGTAATCTTAGACTACTACGAGCAGTACTTC	CASSLVILDYYEQYF
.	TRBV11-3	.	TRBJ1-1	TGTGCCAGCAAGAGTGGGGCCGGGCCCACTGAAGCTTTCTTT	CASKSGAGPTEAFF
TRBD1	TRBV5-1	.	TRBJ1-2	TGCGCCAGCAGCCGAGACAGGGGATCCTATGGCTACACCTTC	CASSRDRGSYGYTF
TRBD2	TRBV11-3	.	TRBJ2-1	TGTGCCAGCAGCTTAGATCCCAGCGGGGGAATCAATGAGCAGTTCTTC	CASSLDPSGGINEQFF
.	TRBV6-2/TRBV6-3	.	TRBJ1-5	TGTGCCAGCAGGTACGCCGGGACTGTGAATAGCAATCAGCCCCAGCATTTT	CASRYAGTVNSNQPQHF
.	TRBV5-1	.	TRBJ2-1	TGCGCCAGCAGCTTGGGCCCGTCGGGTGACAATGAGCAGTTCTTC	CASSLGPSGDNEQFF
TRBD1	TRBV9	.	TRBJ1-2	TGTGCCAGCAGCGTAGAGGAGGGGGCGGCGTATGGCTACACCTTC	CASSVEEGAAYGYTF
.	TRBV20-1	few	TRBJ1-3	TGCAGTGCCAGTCCGAGCTCTGGAAACACCATATATTTT	CSASPSSGNTIYF
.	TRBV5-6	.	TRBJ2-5	TGTGCCAGCAGCGCAGGCCCCGGCCCGGAGACCCAGTACTTC	CASSAGPGPETQYF
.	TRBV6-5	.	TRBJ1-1	TGTGCCAGCAGTTACTCCCTACCCCCGGGGATTGAAGCTTTCTTT	CASSYSLPPGIEAFF
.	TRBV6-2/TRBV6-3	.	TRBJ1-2	TGTGCCAGCAGTTACTTACCAGGGAACTATGGCTACACCTTC	CASSYLPGNYGYTF
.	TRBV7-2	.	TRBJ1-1	TGTGCCAGCAGCTTAGGGAGGGGCCAAACTGAAGCTTTCTTT	CASSLGRGQTEAFF
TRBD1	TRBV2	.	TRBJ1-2	TGTGCCAGCAGTGAAGTGTCAGGGGGTAACTATGGCTACACCTTC	CASSEVSGGNYGYTF
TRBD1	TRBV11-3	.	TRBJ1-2	TGTGCCAGCAGCACTCCAGGGGGCAATGGCTACACCTTC	CASSTPGGNGYTF
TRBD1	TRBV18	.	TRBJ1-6	TGTGCCAGCTCACTCCTGGCTTTGACAGGGAATCATTCACCCCTCCACTTT	CASSLLALTGNHSPLHF
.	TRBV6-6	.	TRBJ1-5	TGTGCCAGCAGTTACCCAGAACAGAATCAGCCCCAGCATTTT	CASSYPEQNQPQHF
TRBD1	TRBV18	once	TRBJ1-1	TGTGCCAGCTCCCCAGGGGGCGGGTATACTGAAGCTTTCTTT	CASSPGGGYTEAFF
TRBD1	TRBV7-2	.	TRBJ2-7	TGTGCCAGCAGCTTAGGTAGCGGCTGGGACAGGGGATACGAGCAGTACTTC	CASSLGSGWDRGYEQYF
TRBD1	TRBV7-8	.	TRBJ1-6	TGTGCCAGCAGCCCAAGAGGGGACAGGGGCAATTCACCCCTCCACTTT	CASSPRGDRGNSPLHF
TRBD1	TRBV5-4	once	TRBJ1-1	TGTGCCAGCAGCTTCGGACAGGCGCACACTGAAGCTTTCTTT	CASSFGQAHTEAFF
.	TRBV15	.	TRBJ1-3	TGTGCCACCAGCAGAGACAGGGTGTCCTCTGGAAACACCATATATTTT	CATSRDRVSSGNTIYF
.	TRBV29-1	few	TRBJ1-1	TGCAGCGGCCAAGAGGAGGGGTACACTGAAGCTTTCTTT	CSGQEEGYTEAFF
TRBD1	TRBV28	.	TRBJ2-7	TGTGCCCCACCCCACAGGGGCTACGAGCAGTACTTC	CAPPHRGYEQYF
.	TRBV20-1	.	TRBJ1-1	TGCAGTGCTAGTTTGTCCGGGAACACTGAAGCTTTCTTT	CSASLSGNTEAFF
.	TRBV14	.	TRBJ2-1	TGTGCCAGCAGCCAAGATCTCCCAGGGGTAGAGCAGTTCTTC	CASSQDLPGVEQFF
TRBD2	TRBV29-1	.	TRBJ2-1	TGCAGCGTTGATTCTAGCGGGGGGCCAGGGCAGTTCTTC	CSVDSSGGPGQFF